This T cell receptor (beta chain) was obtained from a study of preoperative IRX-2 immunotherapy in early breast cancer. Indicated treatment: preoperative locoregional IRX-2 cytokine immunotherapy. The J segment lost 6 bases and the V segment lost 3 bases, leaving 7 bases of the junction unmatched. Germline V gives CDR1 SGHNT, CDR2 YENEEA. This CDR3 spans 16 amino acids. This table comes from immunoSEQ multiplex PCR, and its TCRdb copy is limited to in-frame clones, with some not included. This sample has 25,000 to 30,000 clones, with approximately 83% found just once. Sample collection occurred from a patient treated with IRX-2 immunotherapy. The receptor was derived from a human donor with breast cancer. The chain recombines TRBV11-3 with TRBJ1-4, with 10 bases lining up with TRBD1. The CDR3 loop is CASSLAPGQGYEKLFF. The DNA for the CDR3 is TGTGCCAGCAGCTTGGCCCCGGGACAGGGGTATGAAAAACTGTTTTTT. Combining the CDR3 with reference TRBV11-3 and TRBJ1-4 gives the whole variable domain EAGVVQSPRYKIIEKKQPVAFWCNPISGHNTLYWYLQNLGQGPELLIRYENEEAVDDSQLPKDRFSAERLKGVDSTLKIQPAELGDSAVYLCASSLAPGQGYEKLFFGSGTQLSVL.